These T cell receptor beta chains were read from a single sample in a study of blood T cell repertoires in COVID-19. Sequencing used immunoSEQ multiplex PCR; TCRdb keeps in-frame clones, though not all of them. This sample yields 100,000 to 150,000 clones, of which 84% are seen a single time; approximately 3.9% belongs to the top ten. Material: PBMCs or T cells enriched from blood (not recorded which). These receptors were obtained from a woman in her thirties who had recovered from COVID-19. Each CDR3 is given with its conserved first and last residue. D genes are given only for firm matches. Clone size is shown for a subset of rows, as once, few, many or a class of expanded clone.

clone_size: -
cdr3_length: 16
v_call: TRBV4-2
d_call: TRBD2
j_call: TRBJ2-2
cdr3_aa: CASSQDPGLEAGELFF
cdr3_nt: TGTGCCAGCAGCCAAGACCCGGGACTAGAGGCCGGGGAGCTGTTTTTT

clone_size: -
cdr3_length: 16
v_call: TRBV5-4
d_call: TRBD1
j_call: TRBJ1-4
cdr3_aa: CASSQGQGANGEKLFF
cdr3_nt: TGTGCCAGCAGCCAGGGACAGGGGGCGAACGGTGAAAAACTGTTTTTT

clone_size: -
cdr3_length: 19
v_call: TRBV6-1
d_call: -
j_call: TRBJ1-2
cdr3_aa: CASSDLPFKKRARHYGYTF
cdr3_nt: TGTGCCAGCAGTGATCTCCCATTCAAGAAGAGGGCGCGGCACTATGGCTACACCTTC

clone_size: -
cdr3_length: 15
v_call: TRBV7-3
d_call: -
j_call: TRBJ1-6
cdr3_aa: CASSLSGSYNSPLHF
cdr3_nt: TGTGCCAGCAGCTTAAGCGGCTCCTATAATTCACCCCTCCACTTT

clone_size: -
cdr3_length: 22
v_call: TRBV19
d_call: TRBD1
j_call: TRBJ1-1
cdr3_aa: CASSIGTTGTGGGLGQNTEAFF
cdr3_nt: TGTGCCAGTAGTATAGGGACCACCGGGACAGGGGGCGGGTTGGGGCAGAACACTGAAGCTTTCTTT

clone_size: -
cdr3_length: 14
v_call: TRBV7-9
d_call: TRBD1
j_call: TRBJ1-2
cdr3_aa: CASSLGGQGGGYTF
cdr3_nt: TGTGCCAGCAGCTTAGGAGGACAGGGTGGAGGCTACACCTTC

clone_size: -
cdr3_length: 14
v_call: TRBV6-1
d_call: TRBD2
j_call: TRBJ2-7
cdr3_aa: CASSEARGRGEQYF
cdr3_nt: TGTGCCAGCAGTGAAGCGCGTGGGAGGGGCGAGCAGTACTTC

clone_size: -
cdr3_length: 15
v_call: TRBV5-6
d_call: -
j_call: TRBJ1-1
cdr3_aa: CASSWGGREVNEAFF
cdr3_nt: TGTGCCAGCAGCTGGGGTGGCAGGGAAGTGAATGAAGCTTTCTTT

clone_size: -
cdr3_length: 14
v_call: TRBV7-2
d_call: TRBD2
j_call: TRBJ2-2
cdr3_aa: CASSLGLGAGELFF
cdr3_nt: TGTGCCAGCAGCTTGGGACTAGGAGCCGGGGAGCTGTTTTTT

clone_size: -
cdr3_length: 15
v_call: TRBV6-1
d_call: -
j_call: TRBJ1-5
cdr3_aa: CASSEGGSPNQPQHF
cdr3_nt: TGTGCCAGCAGTGAAGGAGGATCCCCCAATCAGCCCCAGCATTTT

clone_size: few
cdr3_length: 14
v_call: TRBV4-1
d_call: -
j_call: TRBJ2-2
cdr3_aa: CASSRTTVTGELFF
cdr3_nt: TGCGCCAGCAGCCGGACGACAGTCACCGGGGAGCTGTTTTTT

clone_size: -
cdr3_length: 16
v_call: TRBV4-2
d_call: -
j_call: TRBJ2-1
cdr3_aa: CASSQEEASSYNEQFF
cdr3_nt: TGTGCCAGCAGCCAAGAGGAGGCTAGCTCCTACAATGAGCAGTTCTTC

clone_size: -
cdr3_length: 12
v_call: TRBV4-1
d_call: -
j_call: TRBJ2-4
cdr3_aa: CASSQSRNIQYF
cdr3_nt: TGCGCCAGCAGCCAATCTAGAAACATTCAGTACTTC

clone_size: -
cdr3_length: 13
v_call: TRBV6-2/TRBV6-3
d_call: -
j_call: TRBJ1-5
cdr3_aa: CASSTAAERPQHF
cdr3_nt: TGTGCCAGCAGTACGGCCGCGGAGCGGCCCCAGCATTTT

clone_size: -
cdr3_length: 17
v_call: TRBV9
d_call: TRBD1
j_call: TRBJ2-3
cdr3_aa: CASSGTRQGEGTDTQYF
cdr3_nt: TGTGCCAGCAGCGGAACCCGACAGGGGGAGGGCACAGATACGCAGTATTTT

clone_size: -
cdr3_length: 14
v_call: TRBV6-4
d_call: TRBD2
j_call: TRBJ2-3
cdr3_aa: CASRGLAGVGGQYF
cdr3_nt: TGTGCCAGCAGAGGACTAGCGGGAGTTGGTGGGCAGTATTTT